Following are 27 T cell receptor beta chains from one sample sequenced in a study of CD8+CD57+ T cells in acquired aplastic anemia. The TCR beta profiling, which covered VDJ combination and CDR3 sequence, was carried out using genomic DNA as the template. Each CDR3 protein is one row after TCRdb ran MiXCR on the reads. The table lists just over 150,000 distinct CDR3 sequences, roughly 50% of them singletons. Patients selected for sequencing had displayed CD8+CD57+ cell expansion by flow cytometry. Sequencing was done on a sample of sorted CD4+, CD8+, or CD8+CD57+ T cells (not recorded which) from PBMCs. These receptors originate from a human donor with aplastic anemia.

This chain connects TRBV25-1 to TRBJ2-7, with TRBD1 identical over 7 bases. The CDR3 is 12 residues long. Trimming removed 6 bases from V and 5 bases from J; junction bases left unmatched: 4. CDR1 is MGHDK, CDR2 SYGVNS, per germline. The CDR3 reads CASRTGRNEQYF. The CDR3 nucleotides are TGTGCCAGCAGGACAGGGAGAAACGAGCAGTACTTC.

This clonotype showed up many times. For the CDR3, the DNA is TGTGCCAGTAGTATAGCTTTCGCCCCGGACAGGGTTGGAAATCAGCCCCAGCATTTT. Its protein is CASSIAFAPDRVGNQPQHF. This chain connects TRBV19 to TRBJ1-5; TRBD1 aligns across 8 bases. Trimming removed 1 base from V and 4 bases from J; junction bases left unmatched: 15. Germline values: CDR1 LNHDA, CDR2 SQIVND (reference sequence). CDR3 length: 19 amino acids.

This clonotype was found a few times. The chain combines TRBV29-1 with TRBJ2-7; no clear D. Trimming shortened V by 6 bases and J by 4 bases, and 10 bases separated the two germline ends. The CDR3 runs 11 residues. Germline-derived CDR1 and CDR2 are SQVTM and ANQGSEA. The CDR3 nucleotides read TGCAGCGTGCTGGAGATTTACGAGCAGTACTTC. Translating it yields CSVLEIYEQYF.

CDR3 in DNA: TGTGCCACCAGGAACGGGAGTTGGGAGACCCAGTACTTC. This sequence encodes CATRNGSWETQYF. This rearrangement joins TRBV24-1 to TRBJ2-5, with D tentatively TRBD2 (6 bases). The germline CDR1 and CDR2 sequences are KGHDR and SFDVKD. This CDR3 contains 13 residues. The ends were cut back, 7 bases at V and 5 bases at J, with 13 bases in the middle.

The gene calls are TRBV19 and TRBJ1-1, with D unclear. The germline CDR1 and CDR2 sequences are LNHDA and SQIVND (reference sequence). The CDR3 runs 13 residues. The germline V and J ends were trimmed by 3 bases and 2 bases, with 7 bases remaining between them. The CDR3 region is CASSMNSNTEAFF. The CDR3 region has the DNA TGTGCCAGTAGTATGAACAGTAACACTGAAGCTTTCTTT.

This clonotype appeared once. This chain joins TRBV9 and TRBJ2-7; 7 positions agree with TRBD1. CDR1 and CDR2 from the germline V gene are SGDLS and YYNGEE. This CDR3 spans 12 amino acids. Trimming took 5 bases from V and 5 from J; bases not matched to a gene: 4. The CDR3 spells CASSTGTDEQYF. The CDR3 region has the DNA TGTGCCAGCAGTACCGGGACAGACGAGCAGTACTTC. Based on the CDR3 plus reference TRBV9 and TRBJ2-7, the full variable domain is DSGVTQTPKHLITATGQRVTLRCSPRSGDLSVYWYQQSLDQGLQFLIQYYNGEERAKGNILERFSAQQFPDLHSELNLSSLELGDSALYFCASSTGTDEQYFGPGTRLTVT.

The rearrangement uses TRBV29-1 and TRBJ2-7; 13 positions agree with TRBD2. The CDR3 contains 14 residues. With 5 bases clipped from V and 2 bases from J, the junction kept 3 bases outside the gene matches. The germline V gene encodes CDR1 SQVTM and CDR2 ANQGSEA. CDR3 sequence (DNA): TGCAGCGTTCGACTAGCGGGAGGCGCCTACGAGCAGTACTTC. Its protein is CSVRLAGGAYEQYF.

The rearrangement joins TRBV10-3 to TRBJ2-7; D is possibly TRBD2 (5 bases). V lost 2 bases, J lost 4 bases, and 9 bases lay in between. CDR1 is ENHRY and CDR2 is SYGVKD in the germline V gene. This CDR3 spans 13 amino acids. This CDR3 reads CAISEGLPYEQYF. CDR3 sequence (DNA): TGTGCCATCAGTGAGGGACTCCCGTACGAGCAGTACTTC.

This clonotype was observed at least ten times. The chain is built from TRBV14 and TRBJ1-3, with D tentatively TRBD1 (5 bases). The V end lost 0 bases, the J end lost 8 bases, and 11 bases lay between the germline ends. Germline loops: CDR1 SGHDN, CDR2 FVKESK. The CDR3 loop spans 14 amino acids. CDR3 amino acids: CASSQEGRADTIYF. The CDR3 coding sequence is TGTGCCAGCAGCCAAGAGGGACGGGCGGACACCATATATTTT.

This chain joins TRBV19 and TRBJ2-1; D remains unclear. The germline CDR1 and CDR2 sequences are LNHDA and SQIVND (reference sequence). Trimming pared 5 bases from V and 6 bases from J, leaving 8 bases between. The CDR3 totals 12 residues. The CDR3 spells CASSFGRNEQFF. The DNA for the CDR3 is TGTGCCAGTAGTTTTGGGCGCAATGAGCAGTTCTTC. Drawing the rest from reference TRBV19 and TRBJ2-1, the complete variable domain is DGGITQSPKYLFRKEGQNVTLSCEQNLNHDAMYWYRQDPGQGLRLIYYSQIVNDFQKGDIAEGYSVSREKKESFPLTVTSAQKNPTAFYLCASSFGRNEQFFGPGTRLTVL.

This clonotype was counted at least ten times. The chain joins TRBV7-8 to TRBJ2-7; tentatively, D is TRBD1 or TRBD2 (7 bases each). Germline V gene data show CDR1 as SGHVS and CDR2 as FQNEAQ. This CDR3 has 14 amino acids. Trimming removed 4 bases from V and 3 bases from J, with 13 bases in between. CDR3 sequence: CASSSDRDYYEQYF. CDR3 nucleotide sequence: TGTGCCAGCAGCTCCGACAGGGACTACTACGAGCAGTACTTC.

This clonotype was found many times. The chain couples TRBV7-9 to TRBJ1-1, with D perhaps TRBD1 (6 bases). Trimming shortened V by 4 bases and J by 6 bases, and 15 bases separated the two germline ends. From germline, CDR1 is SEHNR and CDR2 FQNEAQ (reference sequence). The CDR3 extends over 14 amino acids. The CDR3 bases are TGTGCCAGCAGCTACCAGGGGAATCGGTCTGAAGCTTTCTTT. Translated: CASSYQGNRSEAFF.

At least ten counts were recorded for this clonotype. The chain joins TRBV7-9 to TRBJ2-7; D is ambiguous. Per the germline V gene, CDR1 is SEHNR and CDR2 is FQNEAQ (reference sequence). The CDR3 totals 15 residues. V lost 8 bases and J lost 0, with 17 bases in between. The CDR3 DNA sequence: TGTGCCAGCTTACCGTCCGAGGCGGTCTCCTACGAGCAGTACTTC. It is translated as CASLPSEAVSYEQYF.

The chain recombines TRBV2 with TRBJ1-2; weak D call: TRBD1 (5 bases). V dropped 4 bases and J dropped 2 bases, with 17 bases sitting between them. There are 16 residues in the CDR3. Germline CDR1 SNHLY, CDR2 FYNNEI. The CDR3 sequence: CASSGGRGAPNYGYTF. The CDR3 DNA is TGTGCCAGCAGTGGGGGACGTGGGGCCCCAAACTATGGCTACACCTTC.

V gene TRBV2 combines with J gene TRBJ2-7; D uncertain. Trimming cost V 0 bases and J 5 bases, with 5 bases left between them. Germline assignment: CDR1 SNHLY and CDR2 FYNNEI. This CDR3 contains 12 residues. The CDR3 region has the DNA TGTGCCAGCAGTGAAGCCGGGCACGAGCAGTACTTC. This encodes CASSEAGHEQYF.

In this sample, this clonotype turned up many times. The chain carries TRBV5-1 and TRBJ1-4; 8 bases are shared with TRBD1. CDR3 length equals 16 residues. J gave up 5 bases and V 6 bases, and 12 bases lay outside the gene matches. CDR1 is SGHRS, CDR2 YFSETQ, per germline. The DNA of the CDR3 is TGCGCCAGCACCCCGTCCCTTCGACAGGGGAATGAAAAACTGTTTTTT. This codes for CASTPSLRQGNEKLFF.

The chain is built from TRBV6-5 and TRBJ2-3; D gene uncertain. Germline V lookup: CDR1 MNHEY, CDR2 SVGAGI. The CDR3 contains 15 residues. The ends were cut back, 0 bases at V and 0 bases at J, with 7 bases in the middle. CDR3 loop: CASSYSYGSTDTQYF. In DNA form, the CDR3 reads TGTGCCAGCAGTTACTCTTATGGGAGCACAGATACGCAGTATTTT.

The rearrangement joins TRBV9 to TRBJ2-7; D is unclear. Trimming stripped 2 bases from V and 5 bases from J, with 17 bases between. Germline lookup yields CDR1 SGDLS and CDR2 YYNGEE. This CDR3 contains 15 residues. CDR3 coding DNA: TGTGCCAGCAGCGTTTTCCCAGTTGACTTCCACGAGCAGTACTTC. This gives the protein CASSVFPVDFHEQYF.

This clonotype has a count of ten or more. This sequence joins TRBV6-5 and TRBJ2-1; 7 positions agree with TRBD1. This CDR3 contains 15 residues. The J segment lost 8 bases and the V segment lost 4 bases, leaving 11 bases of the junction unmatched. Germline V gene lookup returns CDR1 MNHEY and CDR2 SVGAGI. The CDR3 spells CASSFPASTGYEQFF. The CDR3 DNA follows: TGTGCCAGCAGTTTCCCAGCCTCGACAGGGTATGAGCAGTTCTTC.

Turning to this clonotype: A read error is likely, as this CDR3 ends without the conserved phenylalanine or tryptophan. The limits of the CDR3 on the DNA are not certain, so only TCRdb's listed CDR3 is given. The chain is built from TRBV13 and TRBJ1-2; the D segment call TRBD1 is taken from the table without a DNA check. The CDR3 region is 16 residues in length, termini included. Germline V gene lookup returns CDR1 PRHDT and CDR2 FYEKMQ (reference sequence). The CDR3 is CASSLIRTGDSYGCTL.

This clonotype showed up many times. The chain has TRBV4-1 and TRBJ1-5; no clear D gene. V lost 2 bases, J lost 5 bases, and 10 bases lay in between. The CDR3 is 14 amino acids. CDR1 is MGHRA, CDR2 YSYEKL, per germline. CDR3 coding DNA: TGCGCCAGCAGCCAAAGTAGGGTTTATCAGCCCCAGCATTTT. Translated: CASSQSRVYQPQHF.

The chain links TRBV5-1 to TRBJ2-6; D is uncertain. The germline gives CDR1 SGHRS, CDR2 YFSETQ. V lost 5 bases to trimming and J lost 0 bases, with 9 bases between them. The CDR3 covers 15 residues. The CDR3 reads CASSDDNSGANVLTF. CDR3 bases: TGCGCCAGCAGTGACGACAACTCTGGGGCCAACGTCCTGACTTTC.

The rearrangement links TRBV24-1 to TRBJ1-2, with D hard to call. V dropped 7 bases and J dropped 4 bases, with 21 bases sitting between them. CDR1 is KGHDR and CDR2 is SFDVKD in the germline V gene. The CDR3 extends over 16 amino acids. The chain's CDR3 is CATSSESWTDVYGYTF. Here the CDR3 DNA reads TGTGCCACCAGCAGTGAGTCTTGGACGGACGTCTATGGCTACACCTTC.

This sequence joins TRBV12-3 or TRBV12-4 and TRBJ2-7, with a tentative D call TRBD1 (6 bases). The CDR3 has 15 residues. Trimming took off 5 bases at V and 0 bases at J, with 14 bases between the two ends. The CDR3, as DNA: TGTGCCAGCAGTCCCGGGACACCGCTCTCCTACGAGCAGTACTTC. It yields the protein CASSPGTPLSYEQYF.

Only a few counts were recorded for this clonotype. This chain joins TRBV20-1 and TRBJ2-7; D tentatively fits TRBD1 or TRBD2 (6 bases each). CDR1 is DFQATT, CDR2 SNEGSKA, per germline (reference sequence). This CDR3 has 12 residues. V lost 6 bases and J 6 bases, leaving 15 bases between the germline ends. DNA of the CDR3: TGCAGTGCCGTTTACGGGGGCGGCGAGCAGTACTTC. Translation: CSAVYGGGEQYF.

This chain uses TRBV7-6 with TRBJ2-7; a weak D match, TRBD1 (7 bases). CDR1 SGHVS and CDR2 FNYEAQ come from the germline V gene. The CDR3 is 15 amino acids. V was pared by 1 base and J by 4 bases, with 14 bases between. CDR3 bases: TGTGCCAGCAGCTTAGATGGCAGGGGGGTTTACGAGCAGTACTTC. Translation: CASSLDGRGVYEQYF.

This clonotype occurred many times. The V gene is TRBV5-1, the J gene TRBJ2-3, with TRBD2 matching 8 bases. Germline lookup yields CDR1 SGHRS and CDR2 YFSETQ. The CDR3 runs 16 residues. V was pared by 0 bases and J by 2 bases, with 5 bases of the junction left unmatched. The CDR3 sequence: CASSLAFSGITDTQYF. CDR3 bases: TGCGCCAGCAGCTTGGCCTTTAGCGGGATCACAGATACGCAGTATTTT. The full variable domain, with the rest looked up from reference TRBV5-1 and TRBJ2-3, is KAGVTQTPRYLIKTRGQQVTLSCSPISGHRSVSWYQQTPGQGLQFLFEYFSETQRNKGNFPGRFSGRQFSNSRSEMNVSTLELGDSALYLCASSLAFSGITDTQYFGPGTRLTVL.